Shown below are 30 T cell receptor beta chains from a single sample sequenced in a study of blood T cell repertoires in COVID-19. The table came from immunoSEQ multiplex PCR; TCRdb's copy has only in-frame clones and leaves some out. Of more than 65,000 clones listed, more than 75% are singletons. The sample taken for sequencing was peripheral blood. Source of these receptors: a human donor in a cohort sampled during active COVID-19.

This chain connects TRBV9 to TRBJ1-1; 7 nucleotides match TRBD1. Germline-derived CDR1 and CDR2 are SGDLS and YYNGEE. The CDR3 covers 16 residues. With 4 bases clipped from V and 7 bases from J, the junction kept 16 bases outside the gene matches. CDR3 sequence reads: CASSLLPLDRAGEAFF. As DNA, the CDR3 is TGTGCCAGCAGCTTACTGCCCCTTGACAGGGCGGGTGAAGCTTTCTTT. Combining the CDR3 with reference TRBV9 and TRBJ1-1 gives the whole variable domain DSGVTQTPKHLITATGQRVTLRCSPRSGDLSVYWYQQSLDQGLQFLIQYYNGEERAKGNILERFSAQQFPDLHSELNLSSLELGDSALYFCASSLLPLDRAGEAFFGQGTRLTVV.

The CDR3 spells CASSQDAVMNTEAFF. The CDR3 region has the DNA TGCGCCAGCAGCCAAGATGCGGTCATGAACACTGAAGCTTTCTTT. The rearrangement joins TRBV4-3 to TRBJ1-1; D not resolved. This CDR3 has 15 amino acids. The V gene's germline CDR1 is LGHNA and CDR2 YSLEER. V shed 0 bases and J shed 0 bases, with 8 bases lying between them.

The CDR3 DNA follows: TGTGCCAGCAGCCTTAGCGGGGGGGAGTATGAGCAGTACTTC. It specifies CASSLSGGEYEQYF. The chain has TRBV9 and TRBJ2-7; 11 positions agree with TRBD2. This CDR3 is 14 amino acids long. V lost 4 bases to trimming and J lost 7 bases; unmatched junction nucleotides: 7. Germline V gives CDR1 SGDLS, CDR2 YYNGEE.

In DNA, the CDR3 is TGTGCCAGCAGTTGGATGAGACAGGGGGCTCAGCCCCAGCATTTT. Protein product: CASSWMRQGAQPQHF. The chain combines TRBV28 with TRBJ1-5, with TRBD1 matching over 10 bases. Germline lookup yields CDR1 MDHEN and CDR2 SYDVKM. The CDR3 covers 15 residues. Unmatched junction bases numbered 6, after V lost 4 bases and J lost 6 bases.

V gene TRBV5-1 combines with J gene TRBJ2-7; D perhaps matches TRBD1 (5 bases). The CDR3 extends over 14 amino acids. Trimming took off 0 bases at V and 2 bases at J, with 9 bases between the two ends. In germline, CDR1 is SGHRS, CDR2 YFSETQ. The CDR3 nucleotides are TGCGCCAGCAGCTTGGCCAGGGATCCCTACGAGCAGTACTTC. Amino acids: CASSLARDPYEQYF.

The chain carries TRBV11-2 and TRBJ2-7; TRBD2 aligns across 8 bases. The ends lost 2 bases at V and 0 bases at J; junction bases unmatched: 3. The germline CDR1 and CDR2 sequences are SGHAT and FQNNGV. This CDR3 region has 15 residues. CDR3 in DNA: TGTGCCAGCAGCTTATCCGGGGGGGTCTCCTACGAGCAGTACTTC. Translation: CASSLSGGVSYEQYF.

The chain joins TRBV11-2 to TRBJ1-2; 9 bases line up with TRBD1. The CDR3 loop spans 16 amino acids. V shed 5 bases and J 3 bases; nucleotides not matched to a gene: 10. Germline CDR1 reads SGHAT; CDR2 reads FQNNGV. As DNA, the CDR3 is TGTGCCAGCAGCCCCGGACAGGGGCCCATTTACTATGGCTACACCTTC. Translating gives CASSPGQGPIYYGYTF.

The chain joins TRBV12-3 or TRBV12-4 to TRBJ2-7; 8 nucleotides align to TRBD1. The CDR3 has 13 amino acids. The junction had 7 bases not matched to a gene; V was cut back by 9 bases and J by 3 bases. The chain's CDR3 is CASLGQGYYEQYF. The CDR3 region has the DNA TGTGCCAGTCTAGGACAGGGATACTACGAGCAGTACTTC.

The V gene is TRBV28, the J gene TRBJ2-5; D is unresolved. The length of the CDR3 is 13 residues. Trimming stripped 4 bases from V and 5 bases from J, with 11 bases between. Germline assignment: CDR1 MDHEN and CDR2 SYDVKM. The CDR3 sequence: CASSSLRWETQYF. The CDR3 DNA reads TGTGCCAGCAGTTCTCTGAGGTGGGAGACCCAGTACTTC.

The genes are TRBV4-1 and TRBJ1-6, with D tentatively TRBD1 (5 bases). CDR1 and CDR2 from the germline V gene are MGHRA and YSYEKL. CDR3 length: 13 residues. Deletions cut 5 bases from V and 8 bases from J, with 10 bases between. In nucleotides, the CDR3 is TGCGCCAGCAGCTATGACAGTGATTCACCCCTCCACTTT. This sequence encodes CASSYDSDSPLHF.

The chain carries TRBV18 and TRBJ1-2; the D is unclear. Germline values: CDR1 KGHSH, CDR2 LQKENI. The CDR3 runs to 14 residues. Trimming shortened V by 3 bases and J by 0 bases, and 8 bases separated the two germline ends. The CDR3 coding sequence is TGTGCCAGCTCACCGTGGGAGACTAACTATGGCTACACCTTC. Its protein product is CASSPWETNYGYTF.

This clone has a single count. This CDR3 reads CASSSGGSYEQYF. CDR3 bases: TGTGCCAGCAGCTCCGGTGGTTCCTACGAGCAGTACTTC. The V gene is TRBV13, the J gene TRBJ2-7; D not certain. V was trimmed by 4 bases and J by 1 base, leaving 8 bases between them. This CDR3 comprises 13 residues. Germline CDR1 PRHDT, CDR2 FYEKMQ (reference sequence).

The chain uses TRBV5-4 and TRBJ2-6; TRBD2 matches 7 bases. The CDR3 covers 20 residues. Germline values: CDR1 SGHNT, CDR2 YYREEE (reference sequence). The junction had 18 bases not matched to a gene; V was cut back by 5 bases and J by 1 base. The CDR3 DNA follows: TGTGCCAGCAGTTCGAGGCCAGCTAGCGGTTTGGGTTCTGGGGCCAACGTCCTGACTTTC. Protein: CASSSRPASGLGSGANVLTF.

The CDR3 DNA reads as TGTGCCAGCAGTTTGGCCGGGACACCCAATGAAAAACTGTTTTTT. Protein sequence: CASSLAGTPNEKLFF. The chain carries TRBV27 and TRBJ1-4, with D tentatively TRBD1 (6 bases). CDR1 and CDR2 (germline): MNHEY, SMNVEV (reference sequence). V lost 3 bases, J lost 5 bases, and 13 bases lay in between. The CDR3 runs 15 residues.

This rearrangement joins TRBV9 to TRBJ1-1, with TRBD1 identical over 8 bases. There are 14 residues in the CDR3. Germline V gene lookup returns CDR1 SGDLS and CDR2 YYNGEE. V trimming: 3 bases; J trimming: 3 bases; junction bases outside the gene matches: 4. The CDR3 bases are TGTGCCAGCAGCGAGACAGGGGCGGACACTGAAGCTTTCTTT. Amino acids: CASSETGADTEAFF.

V is TRBV5-1 and J is TRBJ1-4, with D maybe TRBD1 (5 bases). Germline values: CDR1 SGHRS, CDR2 YFSETQ. The V end lost 4 bases, the J end lost 8 bases, and 15 bases lay between the germline ends. CDR3 length: 14 amino acids. The CDR3 sequence is CASSLGGGEEKLFF. In nucleotides, the CDR3 is TGCGCCAGCAGCCTAGGCGGGGGGGAGGAAAAACTGTTTTTT. Using reference TRBV5-1 and TRBJ1-4 for the parts outside the CDR3, the full variable domain is KAGVTQTPRYLIKTRGQQVTLSCSPISGHRSVSWYQQTPGQGLQFLFEYFSETQRNKGNFPGRFSGRQFSNSRSEMNVSTLELGDSALYLCASSLGGGEEKLFFGSGTQLSVL.

This clone was recorded a few times. The chain is built from TRBV19 and TRBJ1-2; D ambiguous. With 9 bases removed from V and 0 bases from J, the gap between germline ends came to 11 bases. Germline assignment: CDR1 LNHDA and CDR2 SQIVND (reference sequence). This CDR3 region has 13 residues. The CDR3 DNA sequence: TGTGCCAGCCCAAAACAAGCTAACTATGGCTACACCTTC. As protein: CASPKQANYGYTF.

This clone was found once. V is TRBV7-9 and J is TRBJ2-7; no clear D. This CDR3 comprises 15 residues. Germline V gene lookup returns CDR1 SEHNR and CDR2 FQNEAQ (reference sequence). The V end lost 1 base, the J end lost 2 bases, and 12 bases lay between the germline ends. CDR3 region: CASSLDGIETYEQYF. The CDR3 DNA is TGTGCCAGCAGCTTAGACGGTATAGAGACCTACGAGCAGTACTTC.

In its sample, this clone was seen once. The rearrangement joins TRBV7-8 to TRBJ1-4; 7 bases map to TRBD1. The germline CDR1 and CDR2 sequences are SGHVS and FQNEAQ. V shed 1 base and J 8 bases; nucleotides not matched to a gene: 7. The CDR3 covers 15 residues. CDR3 region: CASSLVSGGLEKLFF. CDR3 DNA: TGTGCCAGCAGCTTAGTATCAGGGGGGTTGGAAAAACTGTTTTTT. Supplemented by reference TRBV7-8 and TRBJ1-4, the full variable domain reads GAGVSQSPRYKVAKRGQDVALRCDPISGHVSLFWYQQALGQGPEFLTYFQNEAQLDKSGLPSDRFFAERPEGSVSTLKIQRTQQEDSAVYLCASSLVSGGLEKLFFGSGTQLSVL.

The chain joins TRBV6-6 to TRBJ1-2; D perhaps matches TRBD1 (6 bases). Between the trimmed V and J ends, which lost 10 bases and 4 bases, there was a span of 16 bases. This CDR3 contains 13 residues. Germline V gives CDR1 MNHNY, CDR2 SVGAGI (reference sequence). CDR3 DNA: TGTGCCACCGGGGCGCGAGGGGGCTATGGCTACACCTTC. As protein: CATGARGGYGYTF.

The gene calls are TRBV9 and TRBJ1-2; no reliable D call. The CDR3 sequence is 11 residues long. Trimming took 7 bases from V and 6 from J, leaving 10 bases between them. Germline assignment: CDR1 SGDLS and CDR2 YYNGEE. The CDR3 region is CASRSLDGYTF. The CDR3, as DNA: TGTGCCAGCCGCAGTCTGGATGGCTACACCTTC. Drawing the rest from reference TRBV9 and TRBJ1-2, the complete variable domain is DSGVTQTPKHLITATGQRVTLRCSPRSGDLSVYWYQQSLDQGLQFLIQYYNGEERAKGNILERFSAQQFPDLHSELNLSSLELGDSALYFCASRSLDGYTFGSGTRLTVV.

The chain links TRBV5-4 to TRBJ2-7; 7 bases are a match to TRBD1. Looked up from germline, CDR1 is SGHNT and CDR2 is YYREEE (reference sequence). V dropped 4 bases and J dropped 4; count of bases not matched to a gene: 5. This CDR3 has 13 amino acids. The CDR3 loop reads CASSPGQDYEQYF. As DNA, the CDR3 is TGTGCCAGCAGCCCTGGACAGGATTACGAGCAGTACTTC. Full variable domain (missing parts from reference TRBV5-4 and TRBJ2-7): ETGVTQSPTHLIKTRGQQVTLRCSSQSGHNTVSWYQQALGQGPQFIFQYYREEENGRGNFPPRFSGLQFPNYSSELNVNALELDDSALYLCASSPGQDYEQYFGPGTRLTVT.

The chain combines TRBV27 with TRBJ2-7, with D perhaps matching TRBD1 (5 bases). Trimming left V 5 bases short and J 5 bases short, with 7 bases between. CDR3 length equals 11 residues. Germline V gene data show CDR1 as MNHEY and CDR2 as SMNVEV (reference sequence). The CDR3 DNA reads as TGTGCCAGCAGTAAGGGGAACGAGCAGTACTTC. This encodes CASSKGNEQYF.

This chain connects TRBV27 to TRBJ1-1, with D uncertain. CDR1 is MNHEY, CDR2 SMNVEV, per germline (reference sequence). V lost 2 bases to trimming and J lost 1 base, with 5 bases between them. This CDR3 contains 13 residues. CDR3 bases: TGTGCCAGCAGTTTACGGGGGAACACTGAAGCTTTCTTT. Protein sequence: CASSLRGNTEAFF.

V gene TRBV19 combines with J gene TRBJ2-7; the match to TRBD2 covers 7 bases. The germline V gene encodes CDR1 LNHDA and CDR2 SQIVND (reference sequence). CDR3 length: 15 residues. DNA of the CDR3: TGTGCGACAAGGGAGGGCGTTCTTAGCTCCTACGAGCAGTACTTC. Translation gives CATREGVLSSYEQYF.

The chain joins TRBV27 to TRBJ1-1, with 7 bases that match TRBD1. After removal of 5 bases from V and 6 bases from J, the junction contained 3 bases not matched to a gene. Germline V gene data show CDR1 as MNHEY and CDR2 as SMNVEV (reference sequence). This CDR3 comprises 12 residues. The CDR3 region is CASSPGGSEAFF. In DNA form, the CDR3 reads TGTGCCAGCAGTCCAGGGGGGTCTGAAGCTTTCTTT.

The J gene is TRBJ1-1, the V gene TRBV11-2, with TRBD1 as a possible D gene (5 bases). Per germline, CDR1 SGHAT and CDR2 FQNNGV. Deletions cut 1 base from V and 4 bases from J, with 13 bases between. CDR3 size: 15 residues. DNA for the CDR3: TGTGCCAGCAGCTTAGTTGGGCAGGGATTCACTGAAGCTTTCTTT. Protein: CASSLVGQGFTEAFF.

The chain links TRBV3-1 (or the pseudogene TRBV3-2) to TRBJ1-2; tentatively, D is TRBD1 (6 bases). This CDR3 has 15 residues. V was pared by 8 bases and J by 7 bases, with 23 bases between. The germline gives CDR1 LGHDT, CDR2 YNNKEL (reference sequence). CDR3 DNA: TGTGCCAGCGCCCGCCGGGGGGGCTGGGCAAGTGGCTACACCTTC. It encodes CASARRGGWASGYTF.

The CDR3 spells CASEGAAGGRREQYF. The CDR3 DNA is TGTGCCAGCGAGGGTGCAGCGGGGGGGCGGAGAGAGCAGTACTTC. V and J are TRBV6-5 and TRBJ2-7; 10 bases map to TRBD2. This CDR3 has 15 amino acids. Germline CDR1 and CDR2: MNHEY and SVGAGI. Losses at the gene ends were 8 bases for V and 7 bases for J; bases not matched to a gene: 14.

The chain employs TRBV24-1 and TRBJ2-1, with D possibly being TRBD1 (6 bases). V was trimmed by 4 bases and J by 3 bases, leaving 18 bases between them. The CDR3 has 17 amino acids. CDR1 KGHDR and CDR2 SFDVKD come from the germline V gene. The CDR3 DNA reads as TGTGCCACCAGTGACTTTGATCCGTTCAGGGGCTACAATGAGCAGTTCTTC. Its protein product is CATSDFDPFRGYNEQFF.